This T cell receptor beta chain was sequenced for a study of breast tumors, draining lymph nodes, adjacent tissues. Many counts were recorded for this clonotype. The antigen is not known. The lymph nodes were axillary draining lymph nodes from breast cancer patients. TCRdb independently ran MiXCR on the multiplex PCR reads; one entry per CDR3 protein. There are 150,000 to 250,000 distinct CDR3 sequences in the sample; 31% occur only once, and 4% to 5.5% lies in the top ten. Study outcomes and limitations: Tumor repertoires ranked between lymph nodes and nontumor tissue in diversity, with V and J gene preferences.

The CDR3 consists of 12 residues. CDR1 DFQATT and CDR2 SNEGSKA come from the germline V gene (reference sequence). V was shortened by 1 base and J by 1 base, with 3 bases between the two germline ends. The chain employs TRBV20-1 and TRBJ2-3; no reliable D call. The specimen sequenced was axillary lymph node tissue. The sequence was obtained from a female donor with breast cancer. Some clones in this sample may be carry-over from other donors' samples. CDR3 protein: CSARVRTDTQYF. For the CDR3, the DNA is TGCAGTGCTAGAGTCCGCACAGATACGCAGTATTTT.